The rows below give T cell receptor beta chains drawn from one sample of a study of shared clonotypes between healthy human individuals. Sequencing used immunoSEQ multiplex PCR; TCRdb keeps in-frame clones, though not all of them. The sample lists about 1.5 million clones, 95% to 99% seen once, with about 0.45% in the top ten. The sample consisted of naive CD4+ T cells sorted from blood. These receptors all come from a young man in good health. The CDR3 runs from the conserved cysteine through the conserved F or W. The D gene is left open where the match is weak. The size of a clone is reported for some rows only, either as once, few or many, or as a class for expanded clones.

TRBD1 TRBJ1-1 TRBV13 - TGTGCCAGCAGCTTAGCGGGACAGGGGGCCTTT CASSLAGQGAF
TRBD2 TRBJ2-2 TRBV28 - TGTGCCAGCAGCTTCCTCCTAGCGGCGAACACCGGGGAGCTGTTTTTT CASSFLLAANTGELFF
- TRBJ2-7 TRBV5-4 once TGTGCCAGCAGCACCCGGGGCGATCCATCCGAGCAGTACTTC CASSTRGDPSEQYF
- TRBJ1-1 TRBV29-1 - TGCAGCGTTAACGGCAGGGCGAACACTGAAGCTTTCTTT CSVNGRANTEAFF
- TRBJ1-2 TRBV4-1 - TGCGCCAGCAGCCAAGATCCGTGGGGCCCGACTGGCTACACCTTC CASSQDPWGPTGYTF
- TRBJ2-1 TRBV5-1 - TGCGCCAGTAGTCCAAGCCCGGGGAATGAGCAGTTCTTC CASSPSPGNEQFF
- TRBJ2-5 TRBV27 once TGTGCCAGCAACGGCGGCGTTCAAGAGACCCAGTACTTC CASNGGVQETQYF
TRBD1 TRBJ2-7 TRBV2 once TGTGCCAGCAGTGAGGACAGGGACTACGAGCAGTACTTC CASSEDRDYEQYF
- TRBJ2-5 TRBV9 - TGTGCCAGCAGCCTCCAGGGGACGGAGACCCAGTACTTC CASSLQGTETQYF
- TRBJ1-2 TRBV7-9 - TGTGCCAGCACCCTGGATCGGGGTGGCTACACCTTC CASTLDRGGYTF
- TRBJ2-2 TRBV7-6 - TGTGCCAGCAGCCGTACCCCCGGGGGGGAGCTGTTTTTT CASSRTPGGELFF
TRBD1 TRBJ1-4 TRBV5-4 - TGTGCCAGCAGCCCCGGACAGGGGGTTGAAAAACTGTTTTTT CASSPGQGVEKLFF
- TRBJ2-7 TRBV5-1 - TGCGCCAGCAGCTTGGTCAGCGGATCCTACGAGCAGTACTTC CASSLVSGSYEQYF
- TRBJ2-1 TRBV2 - TGTGCCAGCAGTCCGGAGAGCTACAATGAGCAGTTCTTC CASSPESYNEQFF
- TRBJ2-7 TRBV29-1 - TGCAGCGTTGAAAGGGGTCTGAGGCGACGCGTCTACGAGCAGTACTTC CSVERGLRRRVYEQYF
TRBD2 TRBJ2-7 TRBV27 - TGTGCCAGCAGTTCCCGCCTAGCGGGAGGGAACTACGAGCAGTACTTC CASSSRLAGGNYEQYF
- TRBJ1-1 TRBV27 - TGTGCCAGCAGTCGTATTGGGAATGGGTTGAACACTGAAGCTTTCTTT CASSRIGNGLNTEAFF
TRBD1 TRBJ2-2 TRBV19 - TGTGCCAGTAGTCCGCAGGACAGGGTTCGAACCGGGGAGCTGTTTTTT CASSPQDRVRTGELFF
TRBD2 TRBJ2-7 TRBV5-1 - TGCGCCAGCAGCTTCGGACTAGCGGGAGGTGCATCCTACGAGCAGTACTTC CASSFGLAGGASYEQYF
TRBD2 TRBJ2-1 TRBV19 - TGTGCCAGTAGTACCTCTGTAGCGGGTTCCTACAATGAGCAGTTCTTC CASSTSVAGSYNEQFF
- TRBJ2-7 TRBV28 - TGTGCCAGCAGTTTAGCGAGATTACCCTACGAGCAGTACTTC CASSLARLPYEQYF
TRBD1 TRBJ1-1 TRBV7-8 - TGTGCCAGCAGCTTAGGGACAGGGAACACTGAAGCTTTCTTT CASSLGTGNTEAFF
TRBD1 TRBJ1-2 TRBV6-6 - TGTGCCAGCAGTCCCGGGACAGTCTATGGCTACACCTTC CASSPGTVYGYTF
- TRBJ2-2 TRBV29-1 - TGCAGCGGTTCCCGGACAGAAAGTACCGGGGAGCTGTTTTTT CSGSRTESTGELFF
- TRBJ1-5 TRBV7-9 - TGTGCCAGCAGCTTAGGGTCTGGGGACGGCAATCAGCCCCAGCATTTT CASSLGSGDGNQPQHF
- TRBJ2-3 TRBV7-9 - TGTGCCAGCAGCCCCATGGGCAGGGCTAGCACAGATACGCAGTATTTT CASSPMGRASTDTQYF
TRBD2 TRBJ2-7 TRBV6-5 - TGTGCCAGCAGAACGGGACTAGCGGGATACGAGCAGTACTTC CASRTGLAGYEQYF
- TRBJ1-4 TRBV29-1 once TGCAGCGTCCAAAGGACGGACGAAAAACTGTTTTTT CSVQRTDEKLFF
- TRBJ2-5 TRBV6-1 - TGTGCCAGCAGTGAGAGCCAGGGGTATCAAGAGACCCAGTACTTC CASSESQGYQETQYF
TRBD1 TRBJ2-7 TRBV9 - TGTGCCAGCAGCGTAGTACAGGGGGCTGGAGAGCAGTACTTC CASSVVQGAGEQYF
- TRBJ2-5 TRBV25-1 - TGTGCCAGCAGTTTTCCGGACCTCTACCAAGAGACCCAGTACTTC CASSFPDLYQETQYF
- TRBJ2-3 TRBV15 - TGTGCCACAGTCAGGGGCTCAGCACCCACAGATACGCAGTATTTT CATVRGSAPTDTQYF
- TRBJ2-7 TRBV7-2 - TGTGCCAGCAGCATAAAATCCGAGCAGTACTTC CASSIKSEQYF
- TRBJ2-3 TRBV18 - TGTGCCAGCTCACCACTACCGACGGTGGCAGATACGCAGTATTTT CASSPLPTVADTQYF
TRBD2 TRBJ2-2 TRBV7-3 - TGTGCCAGCAGCTCCGGGACTAGCGCTTTCGGGGAGCTGTTTTTT CASSSGTSAFGELFF
TRBD2 TRBJ2-1 TRBV10-3 - TGTGCCATCAGTGTCGGACTAGCGGGAGGCGGAGGAGAGCAGTTCTTC CAISVGLAGGGGEQFF
- TRBJ1-5 TRBV6-1 - TGTGCCAGCAGTGAATTCAGGGCGGGCAATCAGCCCCAGCATTTT CASSEFRAGNQPQHF
TRBD2 TRBJ2-7 TRBV7-8 - TGTGCCAGCAGCTTTGTCCGGACTAGCGGGACAAGCTCCTACGAGCAGTACTTC CASSFVRTSGTSSYEQYF
- TRBJ2-5 TRBV6-1 - TGTGCCAGCAGTGAAGGCCCCTGGGAGACCCAGTACTTC CASSEGPWETQYF
TRBD2 TRBJ2-1 TRBV10-3 - TGTGCCATCAGTGAGTCGGTGGTAGCGGGGAACAATGAGCAGTTCTTC CAISESVVAGNNEQFF
- TRBJ1-1 TRBV9 - TGTGCCAGCAGCGTAGGAGGAAATATGAACACTGAAGCTTTCTTT CASSVGGNMNTEAFF
- TRBJ2-2 TRBV19 - TGTGCCAGTAGTATCCGCCGAAGGACTGCGAACACCGGGGAGCTGTTTTTT CASSIRRRTANTGELFF
TRBD1 TRBJ1-5 TRBV30 - TGTGCCTGGAGCACACGAAGGACAGGGGGCGGTAATCAGCCCCAGCATTTT CAWSTRRTGGGNQPQHF
- TRBJ2-1 TRBV7-9 - TGTGCCAGCAGCTCTACTCTAGCAGAGTTCTTC CASSSTLAEFF
- TRBJ2-7 TRBV6-6 - TGTGCCAGCAGTTACGAGGGGTTCCCTTACTACGAGCAGTACTTC CASSYEGFPYYEQYF
- TRBJ2-1 TRBV9 - TGTGCCAGCAGCAAGACTGACAATGAGCAGTTCTTC CASSKTDNEQFF
TRBD2 TRBJ2-1 TRBV7-9 - TGTGCCTCTCTTAGTAAGGGAGGGCCCCACAATGAGCAGTTCTTC CASLSKGGPHNEQFF
- TRBJ1-2 TRBV15 - TGTGCCACCAGCAGCCACGGGTTAGGGGTGATGGCTAACACCTTC CATSSHGLGVMANTF
TRBD2 TRBJ2-7 TRBV6-5 - TGTGCCAGCAGAGCGGGAGGGCCCGTATACGAGCAGTACTTC CASRAGGPVYEQYF
- TRBJ1-5 TRBV28 - TGTGCCAGCAGTTTCCCAGGGGTTAATCAGCCCCAGCATTTT CASSFPGVNQPQHF
- TRBJ1-1 TRBV4-3 - TGCGCCAGCAGCCGCATGGACGGATACACTGAAGCTTTCTTT CASSRMDGYTEAFF
- TRBJ2-1 TRBV7-8 - TGTGCCAGCAGCTTAGCCCGGCCTGTGGGCAGGGACAATGAGCAGTTCTTC CASSLARPVGRDNEQFF
- TRBJ2-7 TRBV14 - TGTGCCAGCAGCCAAGCGGGAGTGGAAAGCGAGCAGTACTTC CASSQAGVESEQYF
- TRBJ2-7 TRBV5-4 once TGTGCCAGCAGCTTAACTCAGGAGGTAGAGGTGTTC CASSLTQEVEVF
- TRBJ1-1 TRBV19 - TGTGCCAGTAGTACACTGGACACTTGGGGCACTGAAGCTTTCTTT CASSTLDTWGTEAFF
- TRBJ2-7 TRBV21-1 - TGTGCCAGCAGCAAAGCGCAGAAAGCGGGTATGTACGAGCAGTACTTC CASSKAQKAGMYEQYF
- TRBJ2-4 TRBV6-4 once TGTGCCAGCAGTGATACCGTGAAGGTAGCCAAAAACATTCAGTACTTC CASSDTVKVAKNIQYF
- TRBJ2-1 TRBV6-1 - TGTGCCAGCAGTCTTGGCGGGACGGTTGGTGAGCAGTTCTTC CASSLGGTVGEQFF
- TRBJ1-2 TRBV28 - TGTGCCAGCAGTCTAGCGGGCAAGGGCTACACCTTC CASSLAGKGYTF
TRBD1 TRBJ1-5 TRBV28 - TGTGCCAGCAGTACCCCTCAGGGGGCATCCAATCAGCCCCAGCATTTT CASSTPQGASNQPQHF